A single TCR beta chain is shown here with its context. The data were produced by immunoSEQ multiplex PCR, yet TCRdb's version contains in-frame clones alone and is incomplete. The repertoire includes about 98,000 clones, around 90% of them detected once, and under 4.5% sits in the top ten. The record originates from a study of cytomegalovirus exposure and HLA in healthy donors. On the study more broadly: The roughly 660 first-cohort repertoires shared a platform with the 120 or so validation repertoires, as reported in a later analysis.

Trimming cost V 0 bases and J 0 bases, with 13 bases left between them. The germline V gene encodes CDR1 SGHDT and CDR2 YYEEEE. The CDR3 has 18 residues. The donors were part of the validation cohort of roughly 130 subjects. That cohort was separate from the first cohort, which comprised under 750 subjects. V is TRBV5-6 and J is TRBJ1-6; the D gene is possibly TRBD1 (5 bases). The sample taken for sequencing was PBMCs. The receptor was isolated from a woman in her twenties or thirties in good health and CMV-seronegative. The CDR3 protein is CASSLGQFRSSYNSPLHF. The CDR3 DNA reads TGTGCCAGCAGCTTGGGACAGTTCCGGAGCTCCTATAATTCACCCCTCCACTTT.